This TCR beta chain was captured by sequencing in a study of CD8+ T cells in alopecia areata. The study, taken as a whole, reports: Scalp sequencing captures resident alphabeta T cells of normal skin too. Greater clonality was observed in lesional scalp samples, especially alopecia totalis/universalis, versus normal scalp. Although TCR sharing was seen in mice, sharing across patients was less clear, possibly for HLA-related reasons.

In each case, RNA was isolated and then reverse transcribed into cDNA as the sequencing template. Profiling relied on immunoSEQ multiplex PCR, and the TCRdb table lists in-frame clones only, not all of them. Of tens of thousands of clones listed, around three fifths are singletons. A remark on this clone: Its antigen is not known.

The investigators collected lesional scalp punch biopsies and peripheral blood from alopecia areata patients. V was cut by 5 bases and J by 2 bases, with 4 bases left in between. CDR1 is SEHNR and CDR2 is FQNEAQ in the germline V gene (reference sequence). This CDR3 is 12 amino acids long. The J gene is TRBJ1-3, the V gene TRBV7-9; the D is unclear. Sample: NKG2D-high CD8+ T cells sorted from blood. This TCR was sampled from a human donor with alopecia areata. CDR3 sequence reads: CASSPTGNTIYF. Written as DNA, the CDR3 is TGTGCCAGCAGCCCGACTGGAAACACCATATATTTT.